The next 24 T cell receptor beta chains were all read from a single sample in a study of blood T cell repertoires in COVID-19. The assay was immunoSEQ multiplex PCR, and TCRdb's table has in-frame clones only and misses some. The repertoire consists of 200,000 to 250,000 clones, with 85% to 90% occurring once and the leading ten covering 2.2%. The sequencing input was peripheral blood. These receptor sequences come from a woman in her 50s with acute or convalescent COVID-19.

The chain employs TRBV15 and TRBJ2-7; D unresolved. Per the germline V gene, CDR1 is LNHNV and CDR2 is YYDKDF (reference sequence). Trimming left V 0 bases short and J 3 bases short, with 15 bases between. The CDR3 covers 16 residues. This CDR3 reads CATSRDLGHGYYEQYF. In DNA form, the CDR3 reads TGTGCCACCAGCAGAGACTTGGGCCATGGATACTACGAGCAGTACTTC.

The chain carries TRBV11-3 and TRBJ2-3, with 10 nucleotides matching TRBD2. The CDR3 is made up of 17 amino acids. Germline loops: CDR1 SGHNT, CDR2 YENEEA. Unmatched junction bases numbered 7, after V lost 4 bases and J lost 0 bases. The CDR3, as DNA: TGTGCCAGCAGCTCCGTTAGCGGGGGGTCTAGCACAGATACGCAGTATTTT. This codes for CASSSVSGGSSTDTQYF.

In this sample, this clone turned up once. The chain is built from TRBV6-1 and TRBJ2-7, with 7 nucleotides matching TRBD1. The CDR3 runs to 15 residues. Trimming cost V 3 bases and J 2 bases; bases outside gene matches: 7. Germline CDR1 reads MNHNS; CDR2 reads SASEGT. CDR3 residues: CASSDAGQVPYEQYF. Here the CDR3 DNA reads TGTGCCAGCAGTGACGCCGGACAGGTACCCTACGAGCAGTACTTC.

This clone has more than one count but fewer than ten. V gene TRBV2 combines with J gene TRBJ1-5; D perhaps matches TRBD1 (5 bases). The length of the CDR3 is 15 residues. The V gene's germline CDR1 is SNHLY and CDR2 FYNNEI. Deletions cut 3 bases from V and 1 base from J, with 10 bases between. The CDR3: CASSEGRVSNQPQHF. The CDR3 DNA sequence: TGTGCCAGCAGTGAGGGCAGGGTCAGCAATCAGCCCCAGCATTTT.

The CDR3 DNA reads as TGTGCCAGCAGCCCGGGGACATCTAGAGCCTGGGGCACTGAAGCTTTCTTT. This codes for CASSPGTSRAWGTEAFF. The rearrangement joins TRBV5-4 to TRBJ1-1, with D possibly matching TRBD1 (6 bases). The CDR3 is 17 amino acids. Germline V gene sequence: CDR1 SGHNT, CDR2 YYREEE (reference sequence). V was trimmed by 4 bases and J by 4 bases, leaving 23 bases between them.

The chain couples TRBV19 to TRBJ2-2, with 9 bases matching TRBD1. The germline V gene encodes CDR1 LNHDA and CDR2 SQIVND (reference sequence). The CDR3 length is 15 residues. Losses at the gene ends were 5 bases for V and 2 bases for J; bases not matched to a gene: 3. CDR3 bases: TGTGCCAGTAGTGAGGGACAGGGAAACACCGGGGAGCTGTTTTTT. This encodes CASSEGQGNTGELFF.

The gene calls are TRBV12-5 and TRBJ2-1; 8 bases line up with TRBD2. Germline trimming cut 7 bases from V and 8 bases from J; bases unmatched to any gene: 10. CDR1 is LGHNT, CDR2 FRNRAP, per germline. This CDR3 spans 14 amino acids. CDR3 nucleotide sequence: TGTGCTAGTGCTGCGGGACTAGGATTCGATGAGCAGTTCTTC. Translating it yields CASAAGLGFDEQFF.

The rearrangement uses TRBV5-1 and TRBJ2-3; D is unclear. This CDR3 is 12 amino acids long. Germline loops: CDR1 SGHRS, CDR2 YFSETQ. V lost 4 bases and J 8 bases, leaving 11 bases between the germline ends. The CDR3 region has the DNA TGCGCCAGCAGCCTAGAATACGGTACGCAGTATTTT. It translates to CASSLEYGTQYF.

This chain joins TRBV7-9 and TRBJ2-7, with D perhaps matching TRBD2 (5 bases). V gave up 6 bases and J gave up 2 bases, with 17 bases separating them. CDR3 size: 15 residues. Germline V lookup: CDR1 SEHNR, CDR2 FQNEAQ (reference sequence). Here the CDR3 reads CASRPAGGPTYEQYF. The CDR3, as DNA: TGTGCCAGCAGGCCCGCTGGCGGGCCCACCTACGAGCAGTACTTC.

The chain employs TRBV30 and TRBJ2-7, with D tentatively TRBD2 (6 bases). Germline V gene sequence: CDR1 GTSNPN, CDR2 SVGIG (reference sequence). This CDR3 spans 12 amino acids. CDR3 bases: TGTGCTTGGGACTTCCGCCTTGGCGAGCAGTACTTC. This codes for CAWDFRLGEQYF.

The chain uses TRBV10-3 and TRBJ2-7, with TRBD1 matching 7 bases. CDR1 and CDR2 (germline): ENHRY, SYGVKD. The CDR3 runs to 14 residues. Trimming at V came to 6 bases and at J to 0 bases, leaving 5 bases not matched to a gene. CDR3: CAIRADRSSYEQYF. CDR3 sequence (DNA): TGTGCCATCAGGGCGGACAGGAGCTCCTACGAGCAGTACTTC.

This chain joins TRBV3-1 (or the pseudogene TRBV3-2) and TRBJ2-3; maybe TRBD2 (5 bases). With 4 bases removed from V and 3 bases from J, the gap between germline ends came to 11 bases. Germline lookup yields CDR1 LGHDT and CDR2 YNNKEL (reference sequence). CDR3 length: 14 amino acids. The CDR3 protein is CASSPLLDTDTQYF. Written as DNA, the CDR3 is TGTGCCAGCAGCCCTCTACTAGATACAGATACGCAGTATTTT.

V and J are TRBV7-2 and TRBJ1-1; D not certain. Looked up from germline, CDR1 is SGHTA and CDR2 is FQGNSA. Trimming shortened V by 2 bases and J by 2 bases, and 12 bases separated the two germline ends. This CDR3 is built from 15 residues. In DNA, the CDR3 is TGTGCCAGCAGCTTAACTTCGGGGATAAACACTGAAGCTTTCTTT. It yields the protein CASSLTSGINTEAFF.

This clone showed up just a few times. J is TRBJ2-1 and V is TRBV24-1; D might be TRBD1 (5 bases). V lost 3 bases and J 2 bases, leaving 16 bases between the germline ends. The CDR3 is made up of 17 amino acids. Germline V gene sequence: CDR1 KGHDR, CDR2 SFDVKD. The CDR3 region has the DNA TGTGCCACCAGTGATCCCGTTAGGCGCAGGGCCTACAATGAGCAGTTCTTC. Its protein product is CATSDPVRRRAYNEQFF.

The genes are TRBV29-1 and TRBJ1-1; no reliable D call. Between the trimmed V and J ends, which lost 4 bases and 7 bases, there was a span of 16 bases. The germline V gene has CDR1 SQVTM and CDR2 ANQGSEA. This CDR3 is 13 amino acids long. The CDR3 sequence: CSVAYATMSEAFF. The CDR3 DNA reads as TGCAGCGTTGCCTATGCAACGATGAGTGAAGCTTTCTTT.

The chain couples TRBV21-1 to TRBJ1-2. TRBV21-1 is listed as a pseudogene. This CDR3 comprises 19 residues. CDR3 amino acids: CASSKRVTGRKVVRYGYTF. CDR3 bases: TGTGCCAGCAGCAAAAGGGTGACGGGGAGGAAGGTGGTTCGGTATGGCTACACCTTC.

This clone came up a few times. The rearrangement joins TRBV21-1 to TRBJ1-1; TRBD1 was called by the table and not checked on the DNA. TRBV21-1 is noted as a pseudogene. The CDR3 has 10 residues. CDR3 nucleotides: TGTGCCAGCAGCAACAGGGAAGCTTTCTTT. It encodes CASSNREAFF.

CDR3 sequence: CASSLRTGSGSPLHF. As DNA, the CDR3 is TGTGCCAGCAGTCTGAGGACAGGAAGCGGGTCACCCCTCCACTTT. The V call is TRBV7-2, the J call TRBJ1-6; 7 nucleotides agree with TRBD1. CDR3 length: 15 amino acids. V lost 6 bases and J lost 10; bases outside the gene matches: 12. Germline V gene lookup returns CDR1 SGHTA and CDR2 FQGNSA. Drawing the rest from reference TRBV7-2 and TRBJ1-6, the complete variable domain is GAGVSQSPSNKVTEKGKDVELRCDPISGHTALYWYRQSLGQGLEFLIYFQGNSAPDKSGLPSDRFSAERTGGSVSTLTIQRTQQEDSAVYLCASSLRTGSGSPLHFGNGTRLTVT.

J is TRBJ2-7 and V is TRBV5-5; D may be TRBD1 (5 bases). In germline, CDR1 is SGHKS, CDR2 YYEKEE (reference sequence). The CDR3 spans 15 residues. The germline V and J ends were trimmed by 0 bases and 2 bases, with 12 bases remaining between them. The CDR3 protein is CASSLVAGPAYEQYF. CDR3 DNA sequence: TGTGCCAGCAGCTTGGTGGCAGGGCCCGCCTACGAGCAGTACTTC.

The chain is built from TRBV6-5 and TRBJ1-2, with D possibly TRBD1 on 5 matching bases. Germline CDR1 reads MNHEY; CDR2 reads SVGAGI. This CDR3 contains 15 residues. With 10 bases removed from V and 0 bases from J, the gap between germline ends came to 18 bases. The CDR3 region has the DNA TGTGCCACTTCGGTCCACGGGGGAGCTAACTATGGCTACACCTTC. This encodes CATSVHGGANYGYTF.

The chain is built from TRBV30 and TRBJ2-5; 9 bases map to TRBD2. The CDR3 is made up of 16 amino acids. CDR1 and CDR2 (germline): GTSNPN, SVGIG (reference sequence). The ends lost 0 bases at V and 5 bases at J; junction bases unmatched: 10. The CDR3 region has the DNA TGTGCCTGGAGTGTCGGTAGCGGGAGCTGGGGGGAGACCCAGTACTTC. This codes for CAWSVGSGSWGETQYF.

This chain links TRBV2 with TRBJ1-4, with 10 nucleotides matching TRBD1. Germline CDR1 SNHLY, CDR2 FYNNEI. The V gene end was trimmed by 4 bases and the J gene end by 3 bases; junction bases not matched to a gene: 2. The CDR3 runs 15 residues. In nucleotides, the CDR3 is TGTGCCAGCAGTGGGGACAGGGGACCTAATGAAAAACTGTTTTTT. It specifies CASSGDRGPNEKLFF.

This chain uses TRBV10-3 with TRBJ2-2, with 10 bases identical to TRBD2. This CDR3 is 15 amino acids long. From germline, CDR1 is ENHRY and CDR2 SYGVKD. V lost 6 bases to trimming and J lost 7 bases; unmatched junction nucleotides: 8. DNA for the CDR3: TGTGCCATCAGACTAGCGGGACCCGTGGGCGGGGAGCTGTTTTTT. This encodes CAIRLAGPVGGELFF.

This clone showed up just a few times. This sequence joins TRBV5-6 and TRBJ1-1, with D tentatively TRBD1 (5 bases). The CDR3 loop spans 15 amino acids. Germline values: CDR1 SGHDT, CDR2 YYEEEE. V lost 1 base, J lost 0 bases, and 10 bases lay in between. Written as DNA, the CDR3 is TGTGCCAGCAGCTTGAGACAGCTAGTGAACACTGAAGCTTTCTTT. The encoded protein is CASSLRQLVNTEAFF.